A single sample is the source of the 14 T cell receptor beta chains below, sequenced in a study of radiation and T cells in renal cell carcinoma. Described time point: baseline pretreatment blood. The treatment denotes: 15 Gy SBRT to primary tumor, nephrectomy 4 weeks later. Assay used: immunoSEQ multiplex PCR; TCRdb lists only in-frame clones, some missing. The sample has more than 140,000 clones; over 80% are singletons. Specimen: blood, collected from a patient whose treatment included radiotherapy and nephrectomy. Receptor source: a woman aged 50 to 60 with renal cell carcinoma.

This rearrangement joins TRBV7-9 to TRBJ2-1; D is uncertain. The V gene's germline CDR1 is SEHNR and CDR2 FQNEAQ (reference sequence). There are 12 residues in the CDR3. V lost 2 bases, J lost 6 bases, and 5 bases lay in between. The CDR3 DNA reads TGTGCCAGCAGCTTATATGGCAATGAGCAGTTCTTC. Protein: CASSLYGNEQFF.

The chain uses TRBV5-5 and TRBJ2-3; perhaps TRBD2 as D (5 bases). CDR1 is SGHKS, CDR2 YYEKEE, per germline (reference sequence). The CDR3 spans 14 residues. V lost 4 bases, J lost 0 bases, and 9 bases lay in between. CDR3 coding DNA: TGTGCCAGCAGCATGGACTCAAGCACAGATACGCAGTATTTT. Its translation is CASSMDSSTDTQYF.

This clone appeared a single time. V and J are TRBV28 and TRBJ1-1; D gene unclear. The CDR3 spans 14 residues. Looked up from germline, CDR1 is MDHEN and CDR2 is SYDVKM. V gave up 6 bases and J gave up 1 base, with 12 bases separating them. In DNA form, the CDR3 reads TGTGCCAGCAGATTAAAAATTCGGAACACTGAAGCTTTCTTT. Residues: CASRLKIRNTEAFF.

This chain connects TRBV4-2 to TRBJ2-2, with 10 bases matching TRBD2. The V segment lost 1 base and the J segment 4 bases; nucleotides outside the gene matches: 12. The CDR3 runs 19 residues. CDR1 is LGHNA, CDR2 YNFKEQ, per germline. Here the CDR3 reads CASSQVRGGAGGRTGELFF. The CDR3, as DNA: TGTGCCAGCAGCCAAGTTAGGGGTGGAGCGGGAGGGCGCACCGGGGAGCTGTTTTTT.

This clone was recorded once. The chain combines TRBV29-1 with TRBJ1-3; no firm D call. Trimming left V 5 bases short and J 4 bases short, with 15 bases between. The CDR3 has 14 residues. The germline gives CDR1 SQVTM, CDR2 ANQGSEA. The CDR3 DNA is TGCAGCGTTCTGGCGGTGGGCGTCGGAAACACCATATATTTT. Amino acid sequence: CSVLAVGVGNTIYF. The full variable domain, its missing parts supplied by reference TRBV29-1 and TRBJ1-3, is SAVISQKPSRDICQRGTSLTIQCQVDSQVTMMFWYRQQPGQSLTLIATANQGSEATYESGFVIDKFPISRPNLTFSTLTVSNMSPEDSSIYLCSVLAVGVGNTIYFGEGSWLTVV.

J is TRBJ1-3 and V is TRBV9; tentatively, D is TRBD1 (5 bases). Trimming removed 3 bases from V and 0 bases from J, with 10 bases in between. The CDR3 totals 15 residues. Germline V gene data show CDR1 as SGDLS and CDR2 as YYNGEE. CDR3 coding DNA: TGTGCCAGCAGCGAGACAGATCGCTCTGGAAACACCATATATTTT. Translation gives CASSETDRSGNTIYF.

The chain carries TRBV27 and TRBJ2-7; D is unclear. The CDR3 runs to 16 residues. V was shortened by 8 bases and J by 4 bases, with 24 bases between the two germline ends. Germline values: CDR1 MNHEY, CDR2 SMNVEV (reference sequence). This CDR3 reads CASAEWGYSTAYEQYF. The CDR3 region has the DNA TGTGCCAGCGCAGAATGGGGTTACTCGACGGCATACGAGCAGTACTTC.

This chain joins TRBV6-6 and TRBJ1-2, with no clear D. The CDR3 is made up of 10 amino acids. The germline CDR1 and CDR2 sequences are MNHNY and SVGAGI (reference sequence). CDR3 bases: TGTGGCAGGAAGAGCAACGGCTACACCTTC. Translating it yields CGRKSNGYTF.

The chain employs TRBV9 and TRBJ2-1; 14 bases match TRBD2. J lost 6 bases, V lost 2 bases, and 13 bases had no gene match. Germline CDR1 is SGDLS and CDR2 is YYNGEE. The CDR3 covers 19 residues. The CDR3 protein is CASSVSTLGLAGDFNEQFF. The DNA of the CDR3 is TGTGCCAGCAGCGTCTCAACCTTGGGACTAGCGGGAGATTTCAATGAGCAGTTCTTC.

The V and J genes are TRBV27 and TRBJ2-7; TRBD1 matches at 8 bases. The CDR3 runs 15 residues. The trim removed 0 bases at V and 2 bases at J, leaving 3 bases unmatched. Germline V CDR1 and CDR2: MNHEY, SMNVEV (reference sequence). CDR3 protein: CASSLSGQGPYEQYF. The CDR3 nucleotides are TGTGCCAGCAGTTTATCCGGACAGGGACCCTACGAGCAGTACTTC.

This chain joins TRBV5-1 and TRBJ1-6, with TRBD1 identical over 8 bases. This CDR3 is 15 amino acids long. Germline V lookup: CDR1 SGHRS, CDR2 YFSETQ. The ends lost 3 bases at V and 5 bases at J; junction bases unmatched: 4. The chain's CDR3 is CASSSGQGNNSPLHF. Written as DNA, the CDR3 is TGCGCCAGCAGCTCCGGACAGGGTAATAATTCACCCCTCCACTTT.

Comment on this clone: The same CDR3 arises from other DNA sequences in this sample as well. CDR3 DNA: TGTGCCAGCAGCCCGGGACAGGGGGCAAATCAGCCCCAGCATTTT. It translates to CASSPGQGANQPQHF. This rearrangement joins TRBV9 to TRBJ1-5; 12 nucleotides match TRBD1. The V gene's germline CDR1 is SGDLS and CDR2 YYNGEE. This CDR3 has 15 amino acids. The V and J ends lost 4 bases and 4 bases, in that order; junction bases with no gene match: 3.

This chain connects TRBV4-3 to TRBJ2-7, with D possibly TRBD1 on 6 matching bases. CDR3 length: 16 amino acids. Germline assignment: CDR1 LGHNA and CDR2 YSLEER. The ends were cut back, 0 bases at V and 1 base at J, with 13 bases in the middle. CDR3 residues: CASSQDWSGASYEQYF. The CDR3, as DNA: TGCGCCAGCAGCCAAGATTGGTCAGGGGCGTCCTACGAGCAGTACTTC.

There are a few counts of this clone. The chain recombines TRBV29-1 with TRBJ1-1; TRBD1 is a possible D gene (5 bases). From germline, CDR1 is SQVTM and CDR2 ANQGSEA. CDR3 size: 14 residues. Trimming removed 4 bases from V and 1 base from J, with 13 bases in between. The CDR3 bases are TGCAGCGTTGTTACCGGGACGGCGAACACTGAAGCTTTCTTT. As protein: CSVVTGTANTEAFF.